The 21 T cell receptor beta chains reported below all come from one sample, sequenced in a study of cytomegalovirus exposure and HLA in healthy donors. The repertoire was sequenced with immunoSEQ multiplex PCR; TCRdb's copy has only in-frame clones and lacks some. The table has 250,000 to 400,000 clones, approximately 86% seen once; the top ten hold 0.9% to 1%. The sample taken for sequencing was PBMCs. These TCRs come from a man aged 30-40 years in good health and CMV-seronegative.

The V gene is TRBV29-1, the J gene TRBJ2-7; TRBD1 aligns across 8 bases. Germline V gene data show CDR1 as SQVTM and CDR2 as ANQGSEA. CDR3 length: 13 residues. V dropped 7 bases and J dropped 5; count of bases not matched to a gene: 10. This CDR3 reads CSEKTGAWDEQYF. CDR3 DNA sequence: TGCAGCGAGAAGACAGGGGCGTGGGACGAGCAGTACTTC.

The chain links TRBV21-1 to TRBJ1-5; TRBD1 was called by the table and not checked on the DNA. TRBV21-1 corresponds to a pseudogene. The CDR3 contains 17 residues. CDR3 sequence: CASSKVRNRGDNQPQHF. The CDR3 DNA sequence: TGTGCCAGCAGCAAAGTACGTAACAGGGGAGACAATCAGCCCCAGCATTTT.

The chain recombines TRBV18 with TRBJ2-7; D is perhaps TRBD2 (6 bases). Trimming took off 6 bases at V and 5 bases at J, with 14 bases between the two ends. The CDR3 spans 13 residues. Germline loops: CDR1 KGHSH, CDR2 LQKENI. In DNA, the CDR3 is TGTGCCAGCTCGGACATGGAGGGTCACGAGCAGTACTTC. Amino acid sequence: CASSDMEGHEQYF. The complete variable domain, with remaining parts taken from reference TRBV18 and TRBJ2-7, reads NAGVMQNPRHLVRRRGQEARLRCSPMKGHSHVYWYRQLPEEGLKFMVYLQKENIIDESGMPKERFSAEFPKEGPSILRIQQVVRGDSAAYFCASSDMEGHEQYFGPGTRLTVT.

V usage is TRBV18 and J usage is TRBJ1-1; unclear D gene. Germline CDR1 reads KGHSH; CDR2 reads LQKENI. The CDR3 length is 14 residues. V lost 3 bases, J lost 1 base, and 9 bases lay in between. The CDR3 coding sequence is TGTGCCAGCTCACCGGGCCTTCAGAACACTGAAGCTTTCTTT. Protein sequence: CASSPGLQNTEAFF.

The rearrangement uses TRBV7-7 and TRBJ2-3; D ambiguous. Looked up from germline, CDR1 is SSHAT and CDR2 is FNYEAQ (reference sequence). The CDR3 covers 14 residues. V lost 6 bases and J lost 3, with 13 bases in between. This CDR3 reads CASSQDKATDTQYF. CDR3 nucleotide sequence: TGTGCCAGCAGTCAAGACAAGGCAACAGATACGCAGTATTTT.

This chain joins TRBV6-6 and TRBJ2-4, with TRBD1 matching over 11 bases. V lost 7 bases and J lost 8; bases outside the gene matches: 10. The CDR3 length is 15 residues. Looked up from germline, CDR1 is MNHNY and CDR2 is SVGAGI (reference sequence). CDR3 sequence reads: CASTYLGQGVDIQYF. CDR3 in DNA: TGTGCCAGCACTTATTTGGGACAGGGGGTAGACATTCAGTACTTC.

In DNA form, the CDR3 reads TGTGCCAGTCAGCAGGGTTCCGCAAGCTATGGCTACACCTTC. Its translation: CASQQGSASYGYTF. The chain uses TRBV19 and TRBJ1-2, with a tentative D call TRBD1 (5 bases). CDR1 is LNHDA, CDR2 SQIVND, per germline (reference sequence). V shed 8 bases and J shed 4 bases, with 17 bases lying between them. CDR3 length: 14 residues.

This chain uses TRBV19 with TRBJ2-1, with TRBD1 matching 8 bases. Per germline, CDR1 LNHDA and CDR2 SQIVND (reference sequence). Trimming took 5 bases from V and 4 from J; bases not matched to a gene: 10. The CDR3 totals 16 residues. This chain's CDR3 is CASSPRTGSIYNEQFF. The CDR3, as DNA: TGTGCCAGTAGTCCCCGGACAGGGTCCATTTACAATGAGCAGTTCTTC. Filled out from reference TRBV19 and TRBJ2-1, the complete variable domain reads DGGITQSPKYLFRKEGQNVTLSCEQNLNHDAMYWYRQDPGQGLRLIYYSQIVNDFQKGDIAEGYSVSREKKESFPLTVTSAQKNPTAFYLCASSPRTGSIYNEQFFGPGTRLTVL.

The V call is TRBV10-3, the J call TRBJ1-6; 8 bases are shared with TRBD1. Trimming at V came to 3 bases and at J to 6 bases, leaving 4 bases not matched to a gene. Germline assignment: CDR1 ENHRY and CDR2 SYGVKD. This CDR3 comprises 15 residues. The CDR3 DNA reads as TGTGCCATCAGTGAAGGGACAGGCACTAATTCACCCCTCCACTTT. It encodes CAISEGTGTNSPLHF.

This clone occurred once. The chain uses TRBV6-5 and TRBJ1-1, with TRBD1 as a possible D gene (5 bases). V lost 6 bases and J lost 1, with 15 bases in between. Germline-derived CDR1 and CDR2 are MNHEY and SVGAGI. The CDR3 is 15 residues long. The DNA of the CDR3 is TGTGCCAGCAGGGGGTATAGGACAAGGAACACTGAAGCTTTCTTT. Its translation is CASRGYRTRNTEAFF.

The chain uses TRBV7-6 and TRBJ2-5; no definite D call. Germline V gene data show CDR1 as SGHVS and CDR2 as FNYEAQ. The CDR3 totals 15 residues. The CDR3 DNA sequence: TGTTCTTCCGCGAGCTACTCTTACAGTCAAGAGACCCAGTACTTC. Residues: CSSASYSYSQETQYF.

This clone showed up just once. The chain couples TRBV27 to TRBJ2-3; 7 bases align to TRBD1. Trimming at V came to 7 bases and at J to 0 bases, leaving 7 bases not matched to a gene. CDR3 size: 15 residues. The germline CDR1 and CDR2 sequences are MNHEY and SMNVEV (reference sequence). The CDR3 DNA follows: TGTGCCAGCAATGAAGGGGACAGAAGCACAGATACGCAGTATTTT. Translating it yields CASNEGDRSTDTQYF.

V gene TRBV7-9 combines with J gene TRBJ1-2; no reliable D call. The CDR3 is 12 residues long. In germline, CDR1 is SEHNR, CDR2 FQNEAQ (reference sequence). Trimming pared 4 bases from V and 4 bases from J, leaving 7 bases between. The CDR3 here is CASSSRSYGYTF. CDR3 DNA: TGTGCCAGCAGCTCTAGGAGCTATGGCTACACCTTC. Supplemented by reference TRBV7-9 and TRBJ1-2, the full variable domain reads DTGVSQNPRHKITKRGQNVTFRCDPISEHNRLYWYRQTLGQGPEFLTYFQNEAQLEKSRLLSDRFSAERPKGSFSTLEIQRTEQGDSAMYLCASSSRSYGYTFGSGTRLTVV.

J is TRBJ2-5 and V is TRBV7-2; no reliable D call. The CDR3 is 15 residues long. Germline assignment: CDR1 SGHTA and CDR2 FQGNSA. The V end lost 0 bases, the J end lost 1 base, and 9 bases lay between the germline ends. Here the CDR3 DNA reads TGTGCCAGCAGCTTAGCGCGTAAGCGCCAAGAGACCCAGTACTTC. Amino acid sequence: CASSLARKRQETQYF.

This chain connects TRBV2 to TRBJ2-7; 8 bases fit TRBD2. Germline V gene lookup returns CDR1 SNHLY and CDR2 FYNNEI. The CDR3 runs to 15 residues. J was trimmed by 3 bases and V by 1 base; bases with no gene match: 5. CDR3 DNA: TGTGCCAGCAGTGAAGGTAAAAGCGGGGGCTACGAGCAGTACTTC. Residues: CASSEGKSGGYEQYF.

This chain connects TRBV9 to TRBJ1-2; tentative D call: TRBD1 (6 bases). The CDR3 loop spans 14 amino acids. V was pared by 0 bases and J by 4 bases, with 10 bases between. Germline loops: CDR1 SGDLS, CDR2 YYNGEE. This CDR3 is CASSVDGDTYGYTF. DNA of the CDR3: TGTGCCAGCAGCGTAGACGGGGACACCTATGGCTACACCTTC.

V is TRBV5-1 and J is TRBJ2-5; a possible D gene is TRBD2 (6 bases). The CDR3 extends over 14 amino acids. V dropped 4 bases and J dropped 10 bases, with 20 bases sitting between them. Per germline, CDR1 SGHRS and CDR2 YFSETQ. The CDR3 is CASSRGDGGDHQYF. The CDR3 DNA sequence: TGCGCCAGCAGCCGCGGGGACGGCGGGGACCACCAGTACTTC.

This clone was counted once. The gene calls are TRBV4-2 and TRBJ2-7, with 10 bases fitting TRBD2. The J segment lost 2 bases and the V segment lost 0 bases, leaving 10 bases of the junction unmatched. The CDR3 contains 18 residues. The germline gives CDR1 LGHNA, CDR2 YNFKEQ. The CDR3 bases are TGTGCCAGCAGCCAAGATAGGCTAGCGGGGGCCCTCACCTACGAGCAGTACTTC. Its translation: CASSQDRLAGALTYEQYF.

This clone has a handful of counts. The chain has TRBV14 and TRBJ1-1; D is unresolved. V lost 4 bases, J lost 5 bases, and 14 bases lay in between. The CDR3 totals 14 residues. From germline, CDR1 is SGHDN and CDR2 FVKESK. Written as DNA, the CDR3 is TGTGCCAGCAGCCCCTCATTGGCCCGAACTGAAGCTTTCTTT. Translated, it gives CASSPSLARTEAFF.

The J gene is TRBJ1-2, the V gene TRBV18, with D possibly TRBD1 on 5 matching bases. This CDR3 contains 13 residues. V was clipped by 3 bases and J by 6 bases, with 11 bases between them. Looked up from germline, CDR1 is KGHSH and CDR2 is LQKENI. The chain's CDR3 is CASSPGRTDGYTF. The CDR3 DNA is TGTGCCAGCTCACCGGGGCGGACGGATGGCTACACCTTC.

There are a few counts of this clone. The chain joins TRBV7-9 to TRBJ1-6; D is undetermined. V lost 5 bases and J 6 bases, leaving 5 bases between the germline ends. CDR3 length equals 12 residues. Germline V CDR1 and CDR2: SEHNR, FQNEAQ (reference sequence). The CDR3 DNA reads as TGTGCCAGCAGCACCAGTAATTCACCCCTCCACTTT. Protein product: CASSTSNSPLHF.